These 21 T cell receptor beta chains originate from one sample sequenced in a study of blood T cells in healthy people across ages. Together with a sample-barcoded 5' primer, a J-beta primer mix was included in a second PCR lasting roughly 6 to 12 cycles. TCRdb analysed the 5' RACE reads with MiXCR anew, one entry per CDR3 protein. The sample lists some 1.4 million distinct CDR3 sequences, around 39% seen once, with roughly 8.2% in the top ten. The sequenced sample consisted of blood. Every receptor here comes from a woman in her late teens or twenties in good health.

The chain carries TRBV27 and TRBJ2-3, with TRBD2 matching over 11 bases. Trimming cost V 2 bases and J 0 bases; bases outside gene matches: 16. The CDR3 runs to 21 residues. Germline V gives CDR1 MNHEY, CDR2 SMNVEV (reference sequence). The CDR3 nucleotides are TGTGCCAGCAGTTTAAAGGGCCAGGGGTTTAGCGGGAGGGCCAGCACAGATACGCAGTATTTT. The encoded protein is CASSLKGQGFSGRASTDTQYF.

Only a few counts were recorded for this clonotype. The chain recombines TRBV6-5 with TRBJ1-4; D is undetermined. The CDR3 runs 14 residues. V was clipped by 0 bases and J by 12 bases, with 14 bases between them. Per germline, CDR1 MNHEY and CDR2 SVGAGI. The DNA for the CDR3 is TGTGCCAGCAGTTACTCTGCGACCCTACTCGAACTGTTTTTT. It codes for CASSYSATLLELFF.

This clonotype was found once. The chain couples TRBV20-1 to TRBJ2-3; D gene ambiguous. Trimming took 5 bases from V and 0 from J, leaving 15 bases between them. Germline CDR1 reads DFQATT; CDR2 reads SNEGSKA (reference sequence). This CDR3 is built from 15 residues. The CDR3 region is CSAQRGLTSTDTQYF. CDR3 nucleotides: TGCAGTGCTCAGAGAGGATTAACTAGCACAGATACGCAGTATTTT.

This chain uses TRBV20-1 with TRBJ2-1, with 10 bases that match TRBD1. This CDR3 has 15 residues. J lost 2 bases, V lost 2 bases, and 3 bases had no gene match. The germline gives CDR1 DFQATT, CDR2 SNEGSKA (reference sequence). The CDR3 DNA reads TGCAGTGCTAGAAGTGACAGGGGGCCCTACAATGAGCAGTTCTTC. This translates into CSARSDRGPYNEQFF.

The chain couples TRBV19 to TRBJ2-4; D could derive from TRBD1 or TRBD2 (6 bases each). The V gene's germline CDR1 is LNHDA and CDR2 SQIVND (reference sequence). Trimming removed 8 bases at V and 0 bases at J, with 14 bases between. This CDR3 comprises 15 residues. The DNA of the CDR3 is TGTGCCAGTGACGGGGGCAGTCTAGCCAAAAACATTCAGTACTTC. Amino acids: CASDGGSLAKNIQYF.

The V gene is TRBV7-2, the J gene TRBJ2-3; D is undetermined. The CDR3 is made up of 16 amino acids. Trimming cost V 1 base and J 1 base, with 12 bases left between them. Germline V lookup: CDR1 SGHTA, CDR2 FQGNSA. The CDR3 bases are TGTGCCAGCAGCTTAGGAGGCAGCCTTGGCACAGATACGCAGTATTTT. Translation: CASSLGGSLGTDTQYF.

This clonotype was picked up a small number of times. This rearrangement joins TRBV12-3 or TRBV12-4 to TRBJ1-5; no definite D call. V lost 6 bases to trimming and J lost 4 bases, with 7 bases between them. The CDR3 is 12 amino acids. CDR3 protein: CASRVHNQPQHF. The CDR3 DNA reads as TGTGCCAGCAGAGTACATAATCAGCCCCAGCATTTT.

Here the CDR3 reads CASSSLAGTHNEQFF. CDR3 bases: TGTGCCAGCAGCTCACTAGCGGGGACTCACAATGAGCAGTTCTTC. The gene calls are TRBV7-6 and TRBJ2-1; 10 bases match TRBD2. CDR3 size: 15 residues. Germline V gene sequence: CDR1 SGHVS, CDR2 FNYEAQ. Losses at the gene ends were 4 bases for V and 5 bases for J; bases not matched to a gene: 5.

This chain uses TRBV6-1 with TRBJ2-1; D not certain. Trimming left V 6 bases short and J 8 bases short, with 11 bases between. CDR1 and CDR2 (germline): MNHNS, SASEGT. This CDR3 comprises 12 residues. The CDR3 coding sequence is TGTGCCAGCAGGAGGAGTTTTGATGAGCAGTTCTTC. Encoded protein: CASRRSFDEQFF.

The chain joins TRBV6-4 to TRBJ2-2; a possible D gene is TRBD2 (6 bases). Germline V CDR1 and CDR2: MRHNA, SNTAGT. Trimming took 6 bases from V and 4 from J, leaving 12 bases between them. This CDR3 region has 14 residues. The CDR3, as DNA: TGTGCCAGCAGACCTAGCGCATTCACCGGGGAGCTGTTTTTT. Translation gives CASRPSAFTGELFF.

This chain connects TRBV6-5 to TRBJ1-1; 7 bases map to TRBD1. V trimming: 5 bases; J trimming: 4 bases; junction bases outside the gene matches: 10. Germline V lookup: CDR1 MNHEY, CDR2 SVGAGI. CDR3 length: 15 residues. In nucleotides, the CDR3 is TGTGCCAGCAGTCCCCAGACAGGGTTGAGCACTGAAGCTTTCTTT. Its protein product is CASSPQTGLSTEAFF.

The chain employs TRBV18 and TRBJ2-1; tentatively, D is TRBD1 (5 bases). The CDR3 loop spans 14 amino acids. Germline V gene sequence: CDR1 KGHSH, CDR2 LQKENI. Trimming shortened V by 3 bases and J by 3 bases, and 9 bases separated the two germline ends. The CDR3 DNA reads as TGTGCCAGCTCACCTCCGGACAACTACAATGAGCAGTTCTTC. It yields the protein CASSPPDNYNEQFF.

This clonotype turned up a few times. The chain is built from TRBV7-9 and TRBJ2-3; tentatively, D is TRBD2 (5 bases). The CDR3 totals 15 residues. Trimming left V 1 base short and J 4 bases short, with 12 bases between. Germline V lookup: CDR1 SEHNR, CDR2 FQNEAQ (reference sequence). DNA for the CDR3: TGTGCCAGCAGCTTAGGTCGGCCGGGATCAGATACGCAGTATTTT. This encodes CASSLGRPGSDTQYF.

The rearrangement uses TRBV29-1 and TRBJ2-3, with no clear D. The CDR3 totals 13 residues. The germline V and J ends were trimmed by 6 bases and 0 bases, with 10 bases remaining between them. Germline V gene sequence: CDR1 SQVTM, CDR2 ANQGSEA. In nucleotides, the CDR3 is TGCAGCGTGGCCGTCTCTAGCACAGATACGCAGTATTTT. Its protein is CSVAVSSTDTQYF.

This clonotype was seen a handful of times. The chain carries TRBV4-1 and TRBJ2-1, with D unresolved. Looked up from germline, CDR1 is MGHRA and CDR2 is YSYEKL. V was trimmed by 3 bases and J by 7 bases, leaving 10 bases between them. CDR3 length: 13 amino acids. CDR3 protein: CASSQGHSNEQFF. CDR3 in DNA: TGCGCCAGCAGCCAGGGTCACTCTAATGAGCAGTTCTTC.

The V gene is TRBV5-1, the J gene TRBJ2-5; 7 nucleotides align to TRBD1. Germline V gives CDR1 SGHRS, CDR2 YFSETQ. Trimming cost V 4 bases and J 1 base; bases outside gene matches: 7. The CDR3 is 15 residues long. The CDR3 bases are TGCGCCAGCAGCCTGTACAACAGGGGCCAAGAGACCCAGTACTTC. It codes for CASSLYNRGQETQYF. Combining the CDR3 with reference TRBV5-1 and TRBJ2-5 gives the whole variable domain KAGVTQTPRYLIKTRGQQVTLSCSPISGHRSVSWYQQTPGQGLQFLFEYFSETQRNKGNFPGRFSGRQFSNSRSEMNVSTLELGDSALYLCASSLYNRGQETQYFGPGTRLLVL.

CDR3 sequence: CASSPPGTSSSYNEQFF. The CDR3 region has the DNA TGTGCCAGCTCACCACCCGGGACGTCGAGCTCCTACAATGAGCAGTTCTTC. V usage is TRBV18 and J usage is TRBJ2-1; either TRBD1 or TRBD2 may supply D (5 bases each). Looked up from germline, CDR1 is KGHSH and CDR2 is LQKENI. Deletions cut 0 bases from V and 0 bases from J, with 12 bases between. The CDR3 spans 17 residues.

The chain joins TRBV10-3 to TRBJ1-2; possible D gene TRBD1, 5 bases. The V end was cut by 0 bases, the J end by 5 bases, with 10 bases between. Germline CDR1 reads ENHRY; CDR2 reads SYGVKD. The CDR3 totals 14 residues. CDR3 residues: CAISESPGRYGYTF. CDR3 nucleotide sequence: TGTGCCATCAGTGAGTCCCCAGGGCGATATGGCTACACCTTC.

This chain uses TRBV20-1 with TRBJ2-7, with D perhaps TRBD2 (5 bases). The J call may be faulty, since TRBJ2-4 better matches the DNA end. This CDR3 is built from 13 residues. Germline CDR1 and CDR2: DFQATT and SNEGSKA (reference sequence). Here the CDR3 reads CSARASRAGIQYF. CDR3 sequence (DNA): TGCAGTGCTAGAGCTTCGCGGGCCGGCATTCAGTACTTC.

CDR3 in DNA: TGTGCTAGTGGTTTGTCGCCAATCGATGAGCAGTACTTC. It codes for CASGLSPIDEQYF. The chain couples TRBV12-5 to TRBJ2-7; no reliable D call. Trimming left V 2 bases short and J 7 bases short, with 12 bases between. This CDR3 region has 13 residues. Germline values: CDR1 LGHNT, CDR2 FRNRAP. Filled out from reference TRBV12-5 and TRBJ2-7, the complete variable domain reads DARVTQTPRHKVTEMGQEVTMRCQPILGHNTVFWYRQTMMQGLELLAYFRNRAPLDDSGMPKDRFSAEMPDATLATLKIQPSEPRDSAVYFCASGLSPIDEQYFGPGTRLTVT.

This chain uses TRBV12-3 or TRBV12-4 with TRBJ2-7, with 11 bases matching TRBD2. The CDR3 length is 15 residues. Trimming took 4 bases from V and 2 from J; bases not matched to a gene: 4. DNA for the CDR3: TGTGCCAGCAGTTCGGGACTAGCGGCCCCCTACGAGCAGTACTTC. Encoded protein: CASSSGLAAPYEQYF.